These 19 T cell receptor beta chains were sequenced from one sample in a study of T cell responses to AZD1222 COVID-19 vaccine. The table came from immunoSEQ multiplex PCR; TCRdb's copy has only in-frame clones and leaves some out. The data contain some 120,000 clones, more than 85% of them seen just once; the ten biggest clones take up roughly 8%. This material consisted of peripheral blood, taken on day 0 of AZD1222 vaccination. The receptor set was obtained from an adult in good health.

This chain connects TRBV7-2 to TRBJ1-1; D ambiguous. CDR3 length: 14 residues. With 0 bases removed from V and 2 bases from J, the gap between germline ends came to 7 bases. Per germline, CDR1 SGHTA and CDR2 FQGNSA. The CDR3 region is CASSLALVNTEAFF. The CDR3 DNA is TGTGCCAGCAGCTTAGCACTCGTCAACACTGAAGCTTTCTTT.

This chain uses TRBV15 with TRBJ1-5; TRBD1 aligns across 7 bases. Losses at the gene ends were 3 bases for V and 6 bases for J; bases not matched to a gene: 8. The CDR3 consists of 15 residues. Germline lookup yields CDR1 LNHNV and CDR2 YYDKDF (reference sequence). The DNA for the CDR3 is TGTGCCACCAGCAGGAATAGGGGGCAGGGTCAGCCCCAGCATTTT. Translating it yields CATSRNRGQGQPQHF. The full variable domain, rest sourced from reference TRBV15 and TRBJ1-5, is DAMVIQNPRYQVTQFGKPVTLSCSQTLNHNVMYWYQQKSSQAPKLLFHYYDKDFNNEADTPDNFQSRRPNTSFCFLDIRSPGLGDTAMYLCATSRNRGQGQPQHFGDGTRLSIL.

This clone was seen a handful of times. The gene calls are TRBV6-5 and TRBJ2-2; D remains unclear. The germline V gene has CDR1 MNHEY and CDR2 SVGAGI. The CDR3 consists of 12 residues. V lost 1 base and J 7 bases, leaving 4 bases between the germline ends. The CDR3 DNA reads as TGTGCCAGCAGTTACTTTGACGGGGAGCTGTTTTTT. Encoded protein: CASSYFDGELFF.

The rearrangement links TRBV5-1 to TRBJ2-5, with TRBD1 matching 9 bases. Germline trimming cut 3 bases from V and 3 bases from J; bases unmatched to any gene: 6. This CDR3 has 15 residues. Germline values: CDR1 SGHRS, CDR2 YFSETQ. CDR3 loop: CASSSPWTGEETQYF. CDR3 in DNA: TGCGCCAGCAGCTCTCCTTGGACAGGGGAAGAGACCCAGTACTTC.

This chain links TRBV11-3 with TRBJ2-1; D is unresolved. Germline assignment: CDR1 SGHNT and CDR2 YENEEA. V gave up 5 bases and J gave up 6 bases, with 23 bases separating them. CDR3 length: 17 amino acids. The CDR3 region has the DNA TGTGCCAGCAGCGGCAACCCAGGTGCTGGTTTTATCAATGAGCAGTTCTTC. It encodes CASSGNPGAGFINEQFF.

This chain links TRBV28 with TRBJ1-4; D is ambiguous. The CDR3 extends over 15 amino acids. Germline CDR1 is MDHEN and CDR2 is SYDVKM. Trimming cost V 8 bases and J 0 bases, with 13 bases left between them. CDR3 protein: CASSASWTTNEKLFF. The CDR3 DNA sequence: TGTGCCAGCTCAGCAAGTTGGACAACTAATGAAAAACTGTTTTTT.

This clone was counted between two and nine times. The gene calls are TRBV5-1 and TRBJ2-2; D might be TRBD1 or TRBD2, each matching 5 bases. V was shortened by 6 bases and J by 2 bases, with 14 bases between the two germline ends. This CDR3 is built from 15 residues. From germline, CDR1 is SGHRS and CDR2 YFSETQ. The CDR3 loop is CASMRDVLNTGELFF. CDR3 coding DNA: TGCGCCAGCATGAGGGACGTCCTCAACACCGGGGAGCTGTTTTTT.

The chain combines TRBV27 with TRBJ1-1; D possibly corresponds to TRBD1 (6 bases). V dropped 7 bases and J dropped 1 base, with 13 bases sitting between them. CDR1 and CDR2 from the germline V gene are MNHEY and SMNVEV (reference sequence). CDR3 length: 14 amino acids. The CDR3 bases are TGTGCCAGCATCCTCAGGGGAAGGAACACTGAAGCTTTCTTT. Residues: CASILRGRNTEAFF.

The rearrangement uses TRBV29-1 and TRBJ1-2; D uncertain. Trimming took 5 bases from V and 2 from J, leaving 15 bases between them. Per the germline V gene, CDR1 is SQVTM and CDR2 is ANQGSEA. This CDR3 has 14 residues. CDR3 amino acids: CSVNTAPPNYGYTF. The CDR3 coding sequence is TGCAGCGTTAATACAGCTCCCCCGAACTATGGCTACACCTTC. The full variable domain, rest sourced from reference TRBV29-1 and TRBJ1-2, is SAVISQKPSRDICQRGTSLTIQCQVDSQVTMMFWYRQQPGQSLTLIATANQGSEATYESGFVIDKFPISRPNLTFSTLTVSNMSPEDSSIYLCSVNTAPPNYGYTFGSGTRLTVV.

V is TRBV6-5 and J is TRBJ1-5; 7 bases agree with TRBD1. The junction had 8 bases not matched to a gene; V was cut back by 7 bases and J by 5 bases. The CDR3 has 14 residues. Germline loops: CDR1 MNHEY, CDR2 SVGAGI. In DNA, the CDR3 is TGTGCCAGCATCCTACAGGGGCACGATCAGCCCCAGCATTTT. Protein product: CASILQGHDQPQHF.

J is TRBJ1-1 and V is TRBV19; D is ambiguous. Germline values: CDR1 LNHDA, CDR2 SQIVND (reference sequence). V was clipped by 9 bases and J by 3 bases, with 20 bases between them. The CDR3 totals 15 residues. The chain's CDR3 is CASLPKPGWHTEAFF. As DNA, the CDR3 is TGTGCCAGCTTGCCTAAGCCGGGCTGGCACACTGAAGCTTTCTTT.

The chain carries TRBV5-1 and TRBJ1-1; D is unclear. Germline V gives CDR1 SGHRS, CDR2 YFSETQ. The CDR3 loop spans 12 amino acids. V lost 5 bases, J lost 1 base, and 6 bases lay in between. The CDR3: CASRWKNTEAFF. DNA for the CDR3: TGCGCCAGCAGGTGGAAGAACACTGAAGCTTTCTTT. Full variable domain (outside the CDR3, taken from reference TRBV5-1 and TRBJ1-1): KAGVTQTPRYLIKTRGQQVTLSCSPISGHRSVSWYQQTPGQGLQFLFEYFSETQRNKGNFPGRFSGRQFSNSRSEMNVSTLELGDSALYLCASRWKNTEAFFGQGTRLTVV.

The V call is TRBV6-5, the J call TRBJ2-7, with 9 bases that match TRBD1. Germline lookup yields CDR1 MNHEY and CDR2 SVGAGI. This CDR3 has 14 amino acids. Trimming took 6 bases from V and 3 from J; bases not matched to a gene: 6. CDR3 protein: CASRTGQGIYEQYF. The CDR3 DNA follows: TGTGCCAGCAGAACGGGACAGGGAATCTACGAGCAGTACTTC.

The J gene is TRBJ2-1, the V gene TRBV24-1; 10 positions match TRBD2. Trimming cost V 3 bases and J 3 bases; bases outside gene matches: 1. The CDR3 is made up of 15 amino acids. Germline values: CDR1 KGHDR, CDR2 SFDVKD. The CDR3 nucleotides read TGTGCCACCAGTGATAGCGGGAGGGTCTACAATGAGCAGTTCTTC. This gives the protein CATSDSGRVYNEQFF.

V gene TRBV20-1 combines with J gene TRBJ2-4; 7 bases are a match to TRBD2. V lost 3 bases, J lost 8 bases, and 7 bases stayed unmatched. The germline V gene encodes CDR1 DFQATT and CDR2 SNEGSKA (reference sequence). This CDR3 has 13 residues. The CDR3 spells CSASDRGEYIQYF. CDR3 in DNA: TGCAGTGCTAGTGACCGGGGGGAGTACATTCAGTACTTC.

This clone was seen only once. V usage is TRBV12-3 or TRBV12-4 and J usage is TRBJ2-7; no reliable D call. This CDR3 is built from 11 residues. The V and J ends lost 3 bases and 6 bases respectively, with 6 bases between them. The CDR3 nucleotides are TGTGCCAGCAGTTTTTCCAGCGAGCAGTACTTC. Protein product: CASSFSSEQYF.

A note on this clone: The junction departs from the called germline gene at one end, perhaps through a read error. The rearrangement uses TRBV6-5 and TRBJ1-2; the D gene is possibly TRBD1 (6 bases). This CDR3 region has 10 residues. CDR1 MNHEY and CDR2 SVGAGI come from the germline V gene. The CDR3 protein is CASGPSGTNF. The CDR3 nucleotides read TGTGCCAGCGGGCCATCCGGGACAAACTTC.

The chain carries TRBV20-1 and TRBJ1-5; D is uncertain. V was shortened by 3 bases and J by 11 bases, with 17 bases between the two germline ends. This CDR3 contains 13 residues. Germline CDR1 reads DFQATT; CDR2 reads SNEGSKA (reference sequence). Written as DNA, the CDR3 is TGCAGTGCTAGTGATGGGCGGGGATGGTCCCAGCATTTT. This gives the protein CSASDGRGWSQHF.

The chain employs TRBV7-3 and TRBJ2-3; D gene unclear. The CDR3 consists of 12 residues. Trimming cost V 2 bases and J 5 bases, with 5 bases left between them. CDR1 SGHTA and CDR2 FQGTGA come from the germline V gene. DNA for the CDR3: TGTGCCAGCAGCTTAGGTCGAGATACGCAGTATTTT. Protein sequence: CASSLGRDTQYF.